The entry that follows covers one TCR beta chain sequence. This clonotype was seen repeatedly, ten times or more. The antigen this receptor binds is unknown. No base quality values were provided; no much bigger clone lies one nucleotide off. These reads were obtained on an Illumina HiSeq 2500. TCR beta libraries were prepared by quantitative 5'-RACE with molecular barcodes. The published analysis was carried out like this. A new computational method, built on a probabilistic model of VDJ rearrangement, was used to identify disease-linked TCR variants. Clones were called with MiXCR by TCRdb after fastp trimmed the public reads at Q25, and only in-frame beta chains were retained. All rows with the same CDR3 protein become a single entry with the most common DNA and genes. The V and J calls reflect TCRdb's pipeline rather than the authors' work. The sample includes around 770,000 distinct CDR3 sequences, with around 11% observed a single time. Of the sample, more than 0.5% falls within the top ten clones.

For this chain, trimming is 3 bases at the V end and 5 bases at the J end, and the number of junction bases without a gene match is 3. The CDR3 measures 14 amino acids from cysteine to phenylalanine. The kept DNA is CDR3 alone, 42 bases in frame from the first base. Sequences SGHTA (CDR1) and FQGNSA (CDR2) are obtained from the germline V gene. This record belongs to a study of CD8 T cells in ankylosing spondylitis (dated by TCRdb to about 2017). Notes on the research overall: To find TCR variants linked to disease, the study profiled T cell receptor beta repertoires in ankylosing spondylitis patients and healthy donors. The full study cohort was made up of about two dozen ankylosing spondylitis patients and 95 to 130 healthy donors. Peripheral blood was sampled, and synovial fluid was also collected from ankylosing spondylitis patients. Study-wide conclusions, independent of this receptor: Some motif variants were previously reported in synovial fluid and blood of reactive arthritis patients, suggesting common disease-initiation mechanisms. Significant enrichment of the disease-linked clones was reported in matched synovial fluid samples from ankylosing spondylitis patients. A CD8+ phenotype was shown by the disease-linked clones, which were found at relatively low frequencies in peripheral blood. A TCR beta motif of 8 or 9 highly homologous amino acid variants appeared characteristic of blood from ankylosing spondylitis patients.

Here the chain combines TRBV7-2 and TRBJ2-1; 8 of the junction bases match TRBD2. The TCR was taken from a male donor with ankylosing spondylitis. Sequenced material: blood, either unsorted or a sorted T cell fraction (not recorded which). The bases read TGTGCCAGCAGCTTCAATAGCGGGAACAATGAGCAGTTCTTC. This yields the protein CASSFNSGNNEQFF.